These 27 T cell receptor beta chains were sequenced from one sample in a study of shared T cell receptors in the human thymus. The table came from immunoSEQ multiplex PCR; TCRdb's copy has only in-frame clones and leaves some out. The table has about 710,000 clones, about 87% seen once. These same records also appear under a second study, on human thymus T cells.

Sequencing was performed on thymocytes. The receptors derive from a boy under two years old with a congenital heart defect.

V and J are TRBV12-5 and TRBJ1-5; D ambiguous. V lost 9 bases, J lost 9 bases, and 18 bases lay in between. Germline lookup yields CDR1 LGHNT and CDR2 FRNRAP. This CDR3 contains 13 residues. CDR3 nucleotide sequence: TGTGCTAGACAAGACCGCGCGGGAGGGCCCCAGCATTTT. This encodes CARQDRAGGPQHF.

CDR3 sequence: CASRDCLAGNTDTQYF. CDR3 DNA sequence: TGTGCCAGCAGGGACTGTCTAGCGGGGAACACAGATACGCAGTATTTT. The genes are TRBV2 and TRBJ2-3; TRBD2 matches at 9 bases. The length of the CDR3 is 16 residues. Germline lookup yields CDR1 SNHLY and CDR2 FYNNEI. The J segment lost 2 bases and the V segment lost 6 bases, leaving 9 bases of the junction unmatched. Together with reference TRBV2 and TRBJ2-3, the CDR3 gives the full variable domain: EPEVTQTPSHQVTQMGQEVILRCVPISNHLYFYWYRQILGQKVEFLVSFYNNEISEKSEIFDDQFSVERPDGSNFTLKIRSTKLEDSAMYFCASRDCLAGNTDTQYFGPGTRLTVL.

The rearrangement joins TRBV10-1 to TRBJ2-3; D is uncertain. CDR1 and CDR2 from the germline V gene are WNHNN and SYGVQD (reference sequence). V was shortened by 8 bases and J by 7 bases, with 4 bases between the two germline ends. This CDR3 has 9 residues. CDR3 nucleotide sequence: TGCGCCAGCCAGTATACGCAGTATTTT. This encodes CASQYTQYF.

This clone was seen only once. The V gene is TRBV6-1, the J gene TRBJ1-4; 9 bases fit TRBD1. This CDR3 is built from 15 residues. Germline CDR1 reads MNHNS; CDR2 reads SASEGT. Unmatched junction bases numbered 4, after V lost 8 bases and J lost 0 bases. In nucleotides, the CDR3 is TGTGCCAGCGGGGGACAGGGTACAACTAATGAAAAACTGTTTTTT. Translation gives CASGGQGTTNEKLFF.

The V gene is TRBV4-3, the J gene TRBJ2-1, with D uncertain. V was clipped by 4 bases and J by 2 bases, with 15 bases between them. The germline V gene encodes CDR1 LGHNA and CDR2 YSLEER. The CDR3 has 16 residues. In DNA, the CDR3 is TGCGCCAGCAGCCCTCGCGGTACCGGAACCTACAATGAGCAGTTCTTC. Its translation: CASSPRGTGTYNEQFF.

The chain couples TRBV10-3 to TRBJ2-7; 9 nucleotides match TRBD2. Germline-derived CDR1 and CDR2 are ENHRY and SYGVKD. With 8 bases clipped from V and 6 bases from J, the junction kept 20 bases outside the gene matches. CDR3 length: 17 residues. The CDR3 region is CAIHNSGSLIRPGEQYF. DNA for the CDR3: TGTGCCATCCATAATAGCGGGAGCCTTATCCGCCCGGGCGAGCAGTACTTC.

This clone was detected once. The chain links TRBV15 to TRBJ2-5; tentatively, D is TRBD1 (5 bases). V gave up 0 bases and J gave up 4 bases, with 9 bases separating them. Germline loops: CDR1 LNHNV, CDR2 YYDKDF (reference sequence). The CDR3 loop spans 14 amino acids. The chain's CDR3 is CATSRDRGLETQYF. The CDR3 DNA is TGTGCCACCAGCAGAGATAGGGGTTTAGAGACCCAGTACTTC.

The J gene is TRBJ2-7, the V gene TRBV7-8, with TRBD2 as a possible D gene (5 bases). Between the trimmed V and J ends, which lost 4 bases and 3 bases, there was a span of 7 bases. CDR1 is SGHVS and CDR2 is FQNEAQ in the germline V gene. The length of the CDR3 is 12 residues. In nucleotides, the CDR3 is TGTGCCAGCAGCTGTGCGGGCTACGAGCAGTACTTC. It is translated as CASSCAGYEQYF. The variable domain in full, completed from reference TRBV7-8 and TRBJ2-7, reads GAGVSQSPRYKVAKRGQDVALRCDPISGHVSLFWYQQALGQGPEFLTYFQNEAQLDKSGLPSDRFFAERPEGSVSTLKIQRTQQEDSAVYLCASSCAGYEQYFGPGTRLTVT.

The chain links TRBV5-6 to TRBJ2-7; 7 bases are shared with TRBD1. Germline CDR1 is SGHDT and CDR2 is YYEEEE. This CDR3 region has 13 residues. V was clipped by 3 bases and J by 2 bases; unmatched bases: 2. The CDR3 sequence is CASSWGQTYEQYF. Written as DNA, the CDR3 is TGTGCCAGCAGCTGGGGACAGACCTACGAGCAGTACTTC.

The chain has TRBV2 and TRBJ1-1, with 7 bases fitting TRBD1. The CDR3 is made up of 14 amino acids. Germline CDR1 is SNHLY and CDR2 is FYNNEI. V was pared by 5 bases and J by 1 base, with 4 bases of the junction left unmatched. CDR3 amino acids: CASSRDRKNTEAFF. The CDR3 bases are TGTGCCAGCAGTCGGGACAGAAAGAACACTGAAGCTTTCTTT.

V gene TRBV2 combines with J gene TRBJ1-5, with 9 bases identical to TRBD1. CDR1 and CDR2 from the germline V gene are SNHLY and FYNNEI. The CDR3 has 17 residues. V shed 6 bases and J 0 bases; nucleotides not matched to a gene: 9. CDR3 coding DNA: TGTGCCAGCAGGTTCGGGGACAGGGTTTATAGCAATCAGCCCCAGCATTTT. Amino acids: CASRFGDRVYSNQPQHF.

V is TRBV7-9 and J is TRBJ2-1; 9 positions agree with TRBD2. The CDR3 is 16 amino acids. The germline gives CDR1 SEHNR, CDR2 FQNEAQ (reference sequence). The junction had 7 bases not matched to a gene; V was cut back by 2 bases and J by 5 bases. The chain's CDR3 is CASSLYAGGLDNEQFF. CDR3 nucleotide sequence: TGTGCCAGCAGCTTATACGCGGGGGGGCTCGACAATGAGCAGTTCTTC.

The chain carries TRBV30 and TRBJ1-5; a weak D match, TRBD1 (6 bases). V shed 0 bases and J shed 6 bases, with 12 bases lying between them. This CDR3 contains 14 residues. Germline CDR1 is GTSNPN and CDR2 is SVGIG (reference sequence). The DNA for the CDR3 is TGTGCCTGGAGTGTGGCACAGGGCGTTCAGCCCCAGCATTTT. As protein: CAWSVAQGVQPQHF.

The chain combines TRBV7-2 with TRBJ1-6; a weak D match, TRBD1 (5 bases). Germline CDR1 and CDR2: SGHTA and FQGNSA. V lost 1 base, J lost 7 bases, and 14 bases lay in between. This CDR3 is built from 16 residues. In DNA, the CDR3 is TGTGCCAGCAGCTTAGTGAGGCAGGGATCCAATTCACCCCTCCACTTT. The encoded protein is CASSLVRQGSNSPLHF.

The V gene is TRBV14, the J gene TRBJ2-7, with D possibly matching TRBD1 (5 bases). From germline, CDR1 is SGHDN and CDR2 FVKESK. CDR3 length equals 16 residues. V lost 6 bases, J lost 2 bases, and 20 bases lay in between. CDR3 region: CASSQRGIGWAYEQYF. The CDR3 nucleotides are TGTGCCAGCAGTCAAAGGGGTATAGGGTGGGCCTACGAGCAGTACTTC.

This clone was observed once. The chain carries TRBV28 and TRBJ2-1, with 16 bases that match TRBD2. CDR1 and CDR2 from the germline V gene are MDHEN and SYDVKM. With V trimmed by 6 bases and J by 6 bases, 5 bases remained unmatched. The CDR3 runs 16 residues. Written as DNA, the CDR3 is TGTGCCAGCAGGACCGGGACTAGCGGGGGGGGCAATGAGCAGTTCTTC. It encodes CASRTGTSGGGNEQFF.

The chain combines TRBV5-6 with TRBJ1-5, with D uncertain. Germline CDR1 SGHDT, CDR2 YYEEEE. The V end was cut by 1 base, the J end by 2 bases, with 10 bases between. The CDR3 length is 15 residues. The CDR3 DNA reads TGTGCCAGCAGCTTGTGGGCTTGGGGCAATCAGCCCCAGCATTTT. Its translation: CASSLWAWGNQPQHF.

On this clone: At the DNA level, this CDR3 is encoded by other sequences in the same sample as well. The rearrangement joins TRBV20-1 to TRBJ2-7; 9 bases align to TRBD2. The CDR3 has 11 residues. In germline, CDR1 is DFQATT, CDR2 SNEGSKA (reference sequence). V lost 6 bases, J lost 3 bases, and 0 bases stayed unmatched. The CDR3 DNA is TGCAGTGCGCGGGGGGGCTACGAGCAGTACTTC. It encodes CSARGGYEQYF.

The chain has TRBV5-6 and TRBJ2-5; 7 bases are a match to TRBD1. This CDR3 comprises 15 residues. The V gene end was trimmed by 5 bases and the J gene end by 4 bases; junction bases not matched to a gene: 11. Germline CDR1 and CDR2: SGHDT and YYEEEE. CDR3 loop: CASRLTEQGPETQYF. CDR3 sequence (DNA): TGTGCCAGCAGGCTGACGGAACAGGGGCCAGAGACCCAGTACTTC.

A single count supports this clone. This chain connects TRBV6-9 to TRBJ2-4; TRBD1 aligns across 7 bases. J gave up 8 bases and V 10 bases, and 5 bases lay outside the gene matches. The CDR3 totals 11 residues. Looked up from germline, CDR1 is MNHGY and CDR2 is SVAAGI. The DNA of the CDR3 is TGTGCCAACACAGGGGCGGACATTCAGTACTTC. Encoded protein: CANTGADIQYF.

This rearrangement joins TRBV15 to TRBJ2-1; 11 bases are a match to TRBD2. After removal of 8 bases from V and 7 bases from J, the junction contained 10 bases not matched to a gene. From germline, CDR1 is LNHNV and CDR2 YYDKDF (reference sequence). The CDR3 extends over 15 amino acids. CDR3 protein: CATASSGGVTNEQFF. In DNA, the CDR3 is TGTGCCACCGCGAGTAGCGGGGGGGTGACTAATGAGCAGTTCTTC. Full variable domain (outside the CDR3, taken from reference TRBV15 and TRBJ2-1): DAMVIQNPRYQVTQFGKPVTLSCSQTLNHNVMYWYQQKSSQAPKLLFHYYDKDFNNEADTPDNFQSRRPNTSFCFLDIRSPGLGDTAMYLCATASSGGVTNEQFFGPGTRLTVL.

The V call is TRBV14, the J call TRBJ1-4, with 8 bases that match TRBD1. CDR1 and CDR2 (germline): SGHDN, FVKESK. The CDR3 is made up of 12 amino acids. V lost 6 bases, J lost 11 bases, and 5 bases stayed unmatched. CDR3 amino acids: CASSYDRGKLFF. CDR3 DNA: TGTGCCAGCAGTTATGACAGGGGCAAACTGTTTTTT.

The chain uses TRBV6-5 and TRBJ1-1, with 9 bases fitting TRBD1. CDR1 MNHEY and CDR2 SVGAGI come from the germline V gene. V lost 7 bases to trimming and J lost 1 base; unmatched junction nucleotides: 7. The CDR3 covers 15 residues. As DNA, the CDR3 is TGTGCCAGCACCCCCCGGGACAGGGCGAACACTGAAGCTTTCTTT. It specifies CASTPRDRANTEAFF.

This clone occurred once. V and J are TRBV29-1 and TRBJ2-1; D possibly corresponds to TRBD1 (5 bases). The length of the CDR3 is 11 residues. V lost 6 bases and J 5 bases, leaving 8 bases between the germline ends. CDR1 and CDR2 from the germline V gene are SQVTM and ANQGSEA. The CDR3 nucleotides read TGCAGCGTCAGGGCAAACAATGAGCAGTTCTTC. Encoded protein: CSVRANNEQFF.

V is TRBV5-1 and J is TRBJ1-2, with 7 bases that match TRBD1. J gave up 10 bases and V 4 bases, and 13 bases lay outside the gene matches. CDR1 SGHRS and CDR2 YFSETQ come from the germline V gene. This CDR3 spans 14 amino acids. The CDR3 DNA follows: TGCGCCAGCAGCCCGGGACAGACTACCCATCCCTACACCTTC. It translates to CASSPGQTTHPYTF.

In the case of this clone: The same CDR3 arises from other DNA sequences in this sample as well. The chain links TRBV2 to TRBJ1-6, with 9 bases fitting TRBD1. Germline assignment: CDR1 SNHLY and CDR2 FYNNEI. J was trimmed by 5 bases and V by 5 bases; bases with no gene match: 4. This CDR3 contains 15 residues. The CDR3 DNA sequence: TGTGCCAGCAGTTGGGACAGGGATGATAATTCACCCCTCCACTTT. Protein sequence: CASSWDRDDNSPLHF.

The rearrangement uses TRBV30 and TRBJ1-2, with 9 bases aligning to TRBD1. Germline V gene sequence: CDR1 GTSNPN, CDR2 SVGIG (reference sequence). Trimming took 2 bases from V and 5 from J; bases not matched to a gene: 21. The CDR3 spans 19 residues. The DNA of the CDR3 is TGTGCCTGGAGTCCCCATAGGGGACAGGGTTTTTCGGCGCGTTATGGCTACACCTTC. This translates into CAWSPHRGQGFSARYGYTF.